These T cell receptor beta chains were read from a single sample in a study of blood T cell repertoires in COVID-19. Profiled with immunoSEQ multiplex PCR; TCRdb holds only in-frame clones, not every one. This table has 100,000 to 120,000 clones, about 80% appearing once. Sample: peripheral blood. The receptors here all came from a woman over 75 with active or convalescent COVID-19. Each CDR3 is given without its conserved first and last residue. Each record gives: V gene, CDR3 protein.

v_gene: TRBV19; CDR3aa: ASSDGGRKDYNYGYT
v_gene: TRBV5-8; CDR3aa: ASSLLRGLQETQY
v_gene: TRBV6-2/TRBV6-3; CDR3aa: ASSYRLAGVSYNEQF
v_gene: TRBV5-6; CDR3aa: ASSLGGRGATEAF
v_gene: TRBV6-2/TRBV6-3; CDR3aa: ASSSPGLDNTGELF
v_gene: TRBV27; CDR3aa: ASSFSSGRAGTGELF
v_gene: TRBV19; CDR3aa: ASSMIGGSTEAF
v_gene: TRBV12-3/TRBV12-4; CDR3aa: ASKSNAGTEAF
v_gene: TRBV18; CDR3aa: ASSPRTGGYEQY
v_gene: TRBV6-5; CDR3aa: ASKLLVQGTYEQY
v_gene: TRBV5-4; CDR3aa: ASSLWGDYGYT
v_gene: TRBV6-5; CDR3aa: ASSYDNMNTEAF